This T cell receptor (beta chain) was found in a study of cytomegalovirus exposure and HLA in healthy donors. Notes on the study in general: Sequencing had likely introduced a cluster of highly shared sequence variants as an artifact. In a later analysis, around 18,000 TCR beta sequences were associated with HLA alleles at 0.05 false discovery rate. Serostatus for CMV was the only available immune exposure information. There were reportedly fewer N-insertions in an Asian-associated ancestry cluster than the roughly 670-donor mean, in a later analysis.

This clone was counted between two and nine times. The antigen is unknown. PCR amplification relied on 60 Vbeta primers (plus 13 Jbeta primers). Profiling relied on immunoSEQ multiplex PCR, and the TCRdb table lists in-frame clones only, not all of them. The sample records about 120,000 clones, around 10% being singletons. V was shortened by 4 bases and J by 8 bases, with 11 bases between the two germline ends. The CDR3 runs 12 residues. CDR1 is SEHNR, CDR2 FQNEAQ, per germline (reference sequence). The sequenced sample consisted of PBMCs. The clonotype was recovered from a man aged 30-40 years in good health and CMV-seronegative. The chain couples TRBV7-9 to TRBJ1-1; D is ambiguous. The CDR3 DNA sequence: TGTGCCAGCAGCTACGATATGGCAGAAGCTTTCTTT. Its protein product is CASSYDMAEAFF.